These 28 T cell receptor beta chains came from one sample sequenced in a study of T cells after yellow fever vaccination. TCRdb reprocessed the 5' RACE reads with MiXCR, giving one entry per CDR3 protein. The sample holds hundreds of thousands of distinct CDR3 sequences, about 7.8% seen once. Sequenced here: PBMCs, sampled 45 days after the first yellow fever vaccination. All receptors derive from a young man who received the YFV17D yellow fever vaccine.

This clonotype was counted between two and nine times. In nucleotides, the CDR3 is TGTGCCAGCAGCTTGGTGCCAGGGCCCGCCGGGGAGCTGTTTTTT. This encodes CASSLVPGPAGELFF. J is TRBJ2-2 and V is TRBV5-6; the D gene is possibly TRBD1 (5 bases). The CDR3 has 15 residues. Germline assignment: CDR1 SGHDT and CDR2 YYEEEE. Trimming pared 0 bases from V and 6 bases from J, leaving 12 bases between.

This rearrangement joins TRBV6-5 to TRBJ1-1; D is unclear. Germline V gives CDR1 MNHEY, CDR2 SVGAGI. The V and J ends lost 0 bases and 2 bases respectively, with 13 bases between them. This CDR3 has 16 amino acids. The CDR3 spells CASSYSQARVNTEAFF. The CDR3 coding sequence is TGTGCCAGCAGTTACTCTCAGGCGAGGGTAAACACTGAAGCTTTCTTT.

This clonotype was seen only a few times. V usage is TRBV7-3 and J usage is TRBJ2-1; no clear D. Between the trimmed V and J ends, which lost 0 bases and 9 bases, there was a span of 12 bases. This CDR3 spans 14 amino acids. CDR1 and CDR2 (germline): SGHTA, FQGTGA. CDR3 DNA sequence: TGTGCCAGCAGCTTAACGTTCGACACCCGTGAGCAGTTCTTC. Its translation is CASSLTFDTREQFF. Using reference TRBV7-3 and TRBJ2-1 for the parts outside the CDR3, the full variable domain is GAGVSQTPSNKVTEKGKYVELRCDPISGHTALYWYRQSLGQGPEFLIYFQGTGAADDSGLPNDRFFAVRPEGSVSTLKIQRTERGDSAVYLCASSLTFDTREQFFGPGTRLTVL.

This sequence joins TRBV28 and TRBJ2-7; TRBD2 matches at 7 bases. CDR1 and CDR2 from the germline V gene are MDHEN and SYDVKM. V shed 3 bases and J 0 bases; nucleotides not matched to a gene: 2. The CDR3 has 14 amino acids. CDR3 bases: TGTGCCAGCAGTTTCCCGGGAGGCTCCTACGAGCAGTACTTC. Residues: CASSFPGGSYEQYF.

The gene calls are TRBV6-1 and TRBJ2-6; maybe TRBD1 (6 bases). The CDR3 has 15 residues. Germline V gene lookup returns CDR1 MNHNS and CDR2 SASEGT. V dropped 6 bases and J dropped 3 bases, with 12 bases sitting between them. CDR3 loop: CASSQQGYGANVLTF. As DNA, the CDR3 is TGTGCCAGCAGCCAACAGGGATATGGGGCCAACGTCCTGACTTTC.

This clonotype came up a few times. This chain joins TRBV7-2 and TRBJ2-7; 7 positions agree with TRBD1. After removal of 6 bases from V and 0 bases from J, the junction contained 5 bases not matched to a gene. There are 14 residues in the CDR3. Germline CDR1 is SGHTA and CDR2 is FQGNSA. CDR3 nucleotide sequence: TGTGCCAGCAGATGGACAGGCGCCTCCTACGAGCAGTACGTC. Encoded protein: CASRWTGASYEQYV.

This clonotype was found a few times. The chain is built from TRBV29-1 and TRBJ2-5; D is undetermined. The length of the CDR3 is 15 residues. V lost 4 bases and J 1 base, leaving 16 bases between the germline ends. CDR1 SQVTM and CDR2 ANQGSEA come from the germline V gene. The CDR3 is CSVGVPNKPQETQYF. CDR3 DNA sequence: TGCAGCGTTGGTGTCCCAAATAAACCCCAAGAGACCCAGTACTTC.

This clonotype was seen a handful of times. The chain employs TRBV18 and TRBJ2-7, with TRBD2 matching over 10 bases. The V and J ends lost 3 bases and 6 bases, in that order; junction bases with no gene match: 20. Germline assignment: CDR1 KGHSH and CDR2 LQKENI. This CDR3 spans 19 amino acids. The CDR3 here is CASSPIGTSDPSAPIEQYF. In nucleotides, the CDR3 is TGTGCCAGCTCACCGATCGGGACTAGCGACCCATCAGCTCCTATCGAGCAGTACTTC.

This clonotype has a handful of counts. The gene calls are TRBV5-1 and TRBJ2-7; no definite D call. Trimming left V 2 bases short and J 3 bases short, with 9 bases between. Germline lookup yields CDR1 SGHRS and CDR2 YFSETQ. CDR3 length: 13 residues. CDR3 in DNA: TGCGCCAGCAGCTTCCCCGATGGCTACGAGCAGTACTTC. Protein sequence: CASSFPDGYEQYF.

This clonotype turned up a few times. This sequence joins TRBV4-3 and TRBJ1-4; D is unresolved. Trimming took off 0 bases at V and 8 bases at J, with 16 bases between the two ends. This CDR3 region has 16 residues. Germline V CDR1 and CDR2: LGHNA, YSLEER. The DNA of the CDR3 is TGCGCCAGCAGCCAAGATCTGGGTGGGGTCTTCGAAAAACTGTTTTTT. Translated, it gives CASSQDLGGVFEKLFF.

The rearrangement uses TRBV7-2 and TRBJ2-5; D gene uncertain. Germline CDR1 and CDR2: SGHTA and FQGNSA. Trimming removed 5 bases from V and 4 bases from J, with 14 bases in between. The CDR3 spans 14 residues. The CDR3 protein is CASSPAATTETQYF. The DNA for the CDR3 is TGTGCCAGCAGCCCGGCCGCGACAACAGAGACCCAGTACTTC. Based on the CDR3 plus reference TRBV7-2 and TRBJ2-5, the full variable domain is GAGVSQSPSNKVTEKGKDVELRCDPISGHTALYWYRQSLGQGLEFLIYFQGNSAPDKSGLPSDRFSAERTGGSVSTLTIQRTQQEDSAVYLCASSPAATTETQYFGPGTRLLVL.

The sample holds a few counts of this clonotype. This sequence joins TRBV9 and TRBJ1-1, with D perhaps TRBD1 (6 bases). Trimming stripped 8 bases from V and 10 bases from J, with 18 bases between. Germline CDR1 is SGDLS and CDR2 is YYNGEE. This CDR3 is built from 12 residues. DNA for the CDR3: TGTGCCAGTTCACCCCCGGGGGGCCCAGCTTTCTTT. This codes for CASSPPGGPAFF.

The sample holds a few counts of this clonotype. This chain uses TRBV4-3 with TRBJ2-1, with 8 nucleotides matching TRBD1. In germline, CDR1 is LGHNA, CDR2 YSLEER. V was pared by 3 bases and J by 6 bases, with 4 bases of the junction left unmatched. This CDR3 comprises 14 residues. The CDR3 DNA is TGCGCCAGCAGCCAGCAGGGGGCTGGCAATGAGCAGTTCTTC. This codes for CASSQQGAGNEQFF.

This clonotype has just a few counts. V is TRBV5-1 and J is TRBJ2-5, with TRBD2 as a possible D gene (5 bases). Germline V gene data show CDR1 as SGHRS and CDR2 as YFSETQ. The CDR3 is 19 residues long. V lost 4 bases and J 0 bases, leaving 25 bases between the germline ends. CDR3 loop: CASSAESGFLPIYQETQYF. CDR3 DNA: TGCGCCAGCAGCGCCGAGTCGGGGTTTCTGCCCATATACCAAGAGACCCAGTACTTC.

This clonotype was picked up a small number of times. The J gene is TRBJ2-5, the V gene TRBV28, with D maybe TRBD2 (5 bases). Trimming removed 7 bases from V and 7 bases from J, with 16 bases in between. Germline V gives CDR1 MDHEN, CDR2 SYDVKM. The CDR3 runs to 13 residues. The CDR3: CASIGAGPRTQYF. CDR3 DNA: TGTGCCAGCATTGGTGCGGGCCCAAGGACCCAGTACTTC.

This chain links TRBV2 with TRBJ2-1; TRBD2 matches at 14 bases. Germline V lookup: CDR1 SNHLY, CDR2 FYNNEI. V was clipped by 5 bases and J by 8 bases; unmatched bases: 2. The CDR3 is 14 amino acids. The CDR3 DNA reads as TGTGCCAGCAGTTGGACTAGCGGGGGGTATGAGCAGTTCTTC. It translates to CASSWTSGGYEQFF.

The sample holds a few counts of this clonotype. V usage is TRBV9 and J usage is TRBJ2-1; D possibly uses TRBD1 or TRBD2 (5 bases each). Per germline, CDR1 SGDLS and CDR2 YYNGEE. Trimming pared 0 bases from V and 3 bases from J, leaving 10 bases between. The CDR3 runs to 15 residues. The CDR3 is CASSVDGAYYNEQFF. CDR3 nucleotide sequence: TGTGCCAGCAGCGTAGACGGGGCTTACTACAATGAGCAGTTCTTC.

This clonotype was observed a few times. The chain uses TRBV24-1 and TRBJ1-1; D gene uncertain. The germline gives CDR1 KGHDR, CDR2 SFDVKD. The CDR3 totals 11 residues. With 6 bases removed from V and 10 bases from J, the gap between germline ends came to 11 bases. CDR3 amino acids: CATSYSGGAFF. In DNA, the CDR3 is TGTGCCACCAGTTATTCGGGCGGAGCTTTCTTT.

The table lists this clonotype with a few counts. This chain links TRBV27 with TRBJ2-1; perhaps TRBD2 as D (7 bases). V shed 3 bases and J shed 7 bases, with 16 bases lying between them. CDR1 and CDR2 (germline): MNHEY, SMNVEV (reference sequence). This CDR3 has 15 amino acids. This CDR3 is CASSFGGGARNEQFF. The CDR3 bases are TGTGCCAGCAGTTTCGGAGGGGGGGCCCGGAATGAGCAGTTCTTC.

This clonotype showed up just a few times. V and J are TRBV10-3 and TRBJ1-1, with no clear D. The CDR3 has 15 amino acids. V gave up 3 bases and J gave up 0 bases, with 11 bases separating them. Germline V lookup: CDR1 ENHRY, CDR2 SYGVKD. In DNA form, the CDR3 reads TGTGCCATCAGTGATTCGACGGTGATGAACACTGAAGCTTTCTTT. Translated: CAISDSTVMNTEAFF.

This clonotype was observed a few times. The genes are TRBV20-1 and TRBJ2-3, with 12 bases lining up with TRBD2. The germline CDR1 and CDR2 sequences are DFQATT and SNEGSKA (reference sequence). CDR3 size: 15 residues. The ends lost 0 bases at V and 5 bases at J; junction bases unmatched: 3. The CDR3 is CSARDSSGGGDTQYF. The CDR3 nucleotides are TGCAGTGCTAGAGACTCTAGCGGGGGGGGAGATACGCAGTATTTT.

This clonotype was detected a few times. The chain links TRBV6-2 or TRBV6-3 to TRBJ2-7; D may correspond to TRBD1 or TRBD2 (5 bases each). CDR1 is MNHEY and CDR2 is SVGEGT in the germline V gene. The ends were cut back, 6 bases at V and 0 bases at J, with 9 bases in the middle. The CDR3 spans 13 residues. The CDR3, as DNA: TGTGCCAGCAGCGGGACGTACTCCTACGAGCAGTACTTC. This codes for CASSGTYSYEQYF.

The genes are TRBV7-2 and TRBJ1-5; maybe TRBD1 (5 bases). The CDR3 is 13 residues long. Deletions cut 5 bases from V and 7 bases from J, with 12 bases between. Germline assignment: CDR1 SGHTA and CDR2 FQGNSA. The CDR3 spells CASSPDILQPQHF. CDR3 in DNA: TGTGCCAGCAGCCCGGACATACTCCAGCCCCAGCATTTT.

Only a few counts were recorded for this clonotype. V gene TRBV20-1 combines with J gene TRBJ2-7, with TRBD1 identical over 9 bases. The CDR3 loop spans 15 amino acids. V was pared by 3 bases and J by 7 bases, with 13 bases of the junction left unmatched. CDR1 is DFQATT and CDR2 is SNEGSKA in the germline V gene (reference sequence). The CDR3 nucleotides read TGCAGTGCTAGTATTGCTAGACAGGGGGTTGTGGAGCAGTACTTC. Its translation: CSASIARQGVVEQYF.

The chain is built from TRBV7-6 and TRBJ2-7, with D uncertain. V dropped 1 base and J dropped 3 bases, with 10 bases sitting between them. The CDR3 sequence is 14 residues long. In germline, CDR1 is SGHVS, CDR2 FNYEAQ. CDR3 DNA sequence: TGTGCCAGCAGCTTAGGTGTGACACACTACGAGCAGTACTTC. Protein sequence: CASSLGVTHYEQYF.

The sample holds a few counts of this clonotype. CDR3 region: CASSPLVSNNEQFF. The CDR3 region has the DNA TGTGCCAGCAGTCCCCTGGTCTCTAACAATGAGCAGTTCTTC. This chain connects TRBV6-1 to TRBJ2-1; D call uncertain. The CDR3 is made up of 14 amino acids. The germline V gene encodes CDR1 MNHNS and CDR2 SASEGT. V was shortened by 5 bases and J by 5 bases, with 13 bases between the two germline ends.

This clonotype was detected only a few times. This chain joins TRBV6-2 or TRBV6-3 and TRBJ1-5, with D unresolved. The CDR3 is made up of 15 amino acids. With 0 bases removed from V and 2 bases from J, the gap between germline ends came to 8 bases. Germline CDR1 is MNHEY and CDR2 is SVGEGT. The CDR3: CASSYSTRGNQPQHF. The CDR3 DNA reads TGTGCCAGCAGTTACTCCACACGGGGCAATCAGCCCCAGCATTTT.

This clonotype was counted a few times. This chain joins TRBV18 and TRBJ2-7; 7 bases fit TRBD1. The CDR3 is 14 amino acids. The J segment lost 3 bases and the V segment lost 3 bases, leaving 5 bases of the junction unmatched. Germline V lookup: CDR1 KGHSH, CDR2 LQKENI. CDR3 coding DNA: TGTGCCAGCTCACCGTTCCGGGACAGCTACGAGCAGTACGTC. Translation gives CASSPFRDSYEQYV.